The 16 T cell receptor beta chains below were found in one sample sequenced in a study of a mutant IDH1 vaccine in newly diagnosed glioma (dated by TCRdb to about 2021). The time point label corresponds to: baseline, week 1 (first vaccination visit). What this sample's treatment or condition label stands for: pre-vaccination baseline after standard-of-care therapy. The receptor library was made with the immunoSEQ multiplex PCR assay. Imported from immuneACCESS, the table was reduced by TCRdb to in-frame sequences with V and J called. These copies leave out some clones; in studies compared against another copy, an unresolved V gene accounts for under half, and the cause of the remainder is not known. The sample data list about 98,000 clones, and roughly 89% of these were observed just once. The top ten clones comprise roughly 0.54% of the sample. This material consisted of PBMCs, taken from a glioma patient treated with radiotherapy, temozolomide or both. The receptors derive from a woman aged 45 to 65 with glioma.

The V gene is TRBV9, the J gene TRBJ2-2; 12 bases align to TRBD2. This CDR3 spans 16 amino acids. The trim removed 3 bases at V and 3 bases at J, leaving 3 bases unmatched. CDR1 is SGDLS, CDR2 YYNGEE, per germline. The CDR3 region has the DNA TGTGCCAGCAGCGACGGACTAGCGGGATACACCGGGGAGCTGTTTTTT. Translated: CASSDGLAGYTGELFF.

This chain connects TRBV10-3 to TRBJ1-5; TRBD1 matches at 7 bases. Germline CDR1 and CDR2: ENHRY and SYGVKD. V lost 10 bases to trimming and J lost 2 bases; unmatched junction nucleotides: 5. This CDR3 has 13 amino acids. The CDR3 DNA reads TGTGCCACCACCACAGGGGGCAATCAGCCCCAGCATTTT. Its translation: CATTTGGNQPQHF.

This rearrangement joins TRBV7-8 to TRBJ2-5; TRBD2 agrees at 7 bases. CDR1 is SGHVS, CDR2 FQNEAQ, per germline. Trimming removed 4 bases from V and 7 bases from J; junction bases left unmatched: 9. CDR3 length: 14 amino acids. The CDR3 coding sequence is TGTGCCAGCAGCTCCGTCGGGGGGATCGGGACCCAGTACTTC. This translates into CASSSVGGIGTQYF.

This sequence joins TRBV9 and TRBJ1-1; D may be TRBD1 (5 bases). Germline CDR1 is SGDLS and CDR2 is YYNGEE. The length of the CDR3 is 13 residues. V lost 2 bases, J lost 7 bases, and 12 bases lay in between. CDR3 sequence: CASSVRGFGEAFF. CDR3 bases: TGTGCCAGCAGCGTCCGGGGCTTCGGTGAAGCTTTCTTT. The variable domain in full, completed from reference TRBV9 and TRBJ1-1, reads DSGVTQTPKHLITATGQRVTLRCSPRSGDLSVYWYQQSLDQGLQFLIQYYNGEERAKGNILERFSAQQFPDLHSELNLSSLELGDSALYFCASSVRGFGEAFFGQGTRLTVV.

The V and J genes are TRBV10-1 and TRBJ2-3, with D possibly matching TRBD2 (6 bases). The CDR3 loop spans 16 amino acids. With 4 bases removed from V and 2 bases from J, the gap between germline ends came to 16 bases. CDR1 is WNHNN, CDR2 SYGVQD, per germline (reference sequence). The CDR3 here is CASSGVADSNTDTQYF. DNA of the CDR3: TGCGCCAGCAGTGGGGTAGCGGACTCCAACACAGATACGCAGTATTTT.

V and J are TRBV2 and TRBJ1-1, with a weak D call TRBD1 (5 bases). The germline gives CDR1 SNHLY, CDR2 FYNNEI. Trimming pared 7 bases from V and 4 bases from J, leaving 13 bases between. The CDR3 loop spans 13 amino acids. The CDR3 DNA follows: TGTGCCAGCATTTTCAGGGTTAGCACTGAAGCTTTCTTT. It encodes CASIFRVSTEAFF.

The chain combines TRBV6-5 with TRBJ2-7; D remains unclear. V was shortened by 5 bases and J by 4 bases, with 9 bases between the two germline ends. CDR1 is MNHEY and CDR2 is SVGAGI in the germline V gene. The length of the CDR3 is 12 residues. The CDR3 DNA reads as TGTGCCAGCAGTGATAGAGGATACGAGCAGTACTTC. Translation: CASSDRGYEQYF.

CDR3 in amino acids: CASSWGRVTYNEQFF. The CDR3 bases are TGTGCCAGCAGTTGGGGGCGGGTAACCTACAATGAGCAGTTCTTC. This sequence joins TRBV2 and TRBJ2-1; D might be TRBD1 (6 bases). This CDR3 is built from 15 residues. Trimming cost V 5 bases and J 2 bases, with 13 bases left between them. Germline V gene lookup returns CDR1 SNHLY and CDR2 FYNNEI.

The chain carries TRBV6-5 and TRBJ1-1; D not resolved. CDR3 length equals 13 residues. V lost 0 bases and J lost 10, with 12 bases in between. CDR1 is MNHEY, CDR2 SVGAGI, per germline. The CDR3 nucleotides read TGTGCCAGCAGTTACTCCGTCGGGGAGAGAGCTTTCTTT. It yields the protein CASSYSVGERAFF.

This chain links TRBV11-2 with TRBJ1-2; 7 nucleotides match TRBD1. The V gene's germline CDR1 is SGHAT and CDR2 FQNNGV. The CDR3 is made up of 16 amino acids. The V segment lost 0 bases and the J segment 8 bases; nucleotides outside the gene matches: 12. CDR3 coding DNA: TGTGCCAGCAGCTTAGATCCGGGACAGACTACTCTAGGCTACACCTTC. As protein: CASSLDPGQTTLGYTF.

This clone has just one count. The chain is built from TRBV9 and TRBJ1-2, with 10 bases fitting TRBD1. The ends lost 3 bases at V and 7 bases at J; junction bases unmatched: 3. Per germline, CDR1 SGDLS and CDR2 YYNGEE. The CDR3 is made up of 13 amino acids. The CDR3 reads CASSAGQGIGYTF. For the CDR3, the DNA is TGTGCCAGCAGCGCGGGACAGGGGATTGGCTACACCTTC. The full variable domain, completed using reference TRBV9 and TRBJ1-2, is DSGVTQTPKHLITATGQRVTLRCSPRSGDLSVYWYQQSLDQGLQFLIQYYNGEERAKGNILERFSAQQFPDLHSELNLSSLELGDSALYFCASSAGQGIGYTFGSGTRLTVV.

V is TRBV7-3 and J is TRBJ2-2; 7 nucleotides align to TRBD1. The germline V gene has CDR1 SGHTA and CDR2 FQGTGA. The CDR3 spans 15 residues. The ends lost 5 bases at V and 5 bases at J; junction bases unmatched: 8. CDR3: CASSPGTVQTGELFF. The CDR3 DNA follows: TGTGCCAGCAGCCCCGGGACAGTACAGACCGGGGAGCTGTTTTTT. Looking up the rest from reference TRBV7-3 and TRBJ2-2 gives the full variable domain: GAGVSQTPSNKVTEKGKYVELRCDPISGHTALYWYRQSLGQGPEFLIYFQGTGAADDSGLPNDRFFAVRPEGSVSTLKIQRTERGDSAVYLCASSPGTVQTGELFFGEGSRLTVL.

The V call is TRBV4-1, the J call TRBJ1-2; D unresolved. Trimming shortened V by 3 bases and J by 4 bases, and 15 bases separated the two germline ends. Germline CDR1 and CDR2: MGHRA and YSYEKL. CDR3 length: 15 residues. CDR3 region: CASSQRTATTYGYTF. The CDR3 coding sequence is TGCGCCAGCAGCCAGCGGACCGCCACCACCTATGGCTACACCTTC.

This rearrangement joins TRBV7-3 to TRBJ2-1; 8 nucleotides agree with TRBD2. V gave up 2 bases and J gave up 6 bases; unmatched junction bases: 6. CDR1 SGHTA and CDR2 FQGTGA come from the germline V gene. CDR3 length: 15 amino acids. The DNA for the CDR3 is TGTGCCAGCAGCTTAGGCGGGAGGTCCACCAATGAGCAGTTCTTC. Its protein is CASSLGGRSTNEQFF.

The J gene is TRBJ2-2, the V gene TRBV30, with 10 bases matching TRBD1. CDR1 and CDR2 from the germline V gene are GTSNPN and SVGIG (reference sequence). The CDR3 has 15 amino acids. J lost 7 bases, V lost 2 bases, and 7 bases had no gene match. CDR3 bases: TGTGCCTGGAGTAAGGGGGACAGGGGCATCGGGGAGCTGTTTTTT. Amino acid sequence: CAWSKGDRGIGELFF.

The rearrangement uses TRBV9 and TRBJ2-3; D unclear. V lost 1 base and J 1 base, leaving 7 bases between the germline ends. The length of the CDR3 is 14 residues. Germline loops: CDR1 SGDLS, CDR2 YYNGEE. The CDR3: CASSVSGGTDTQYF. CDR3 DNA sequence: TGTGCCAGCAGCGTAAGTGGGGGCACAGATACGCAGTATTTT.